This TCR beta chain was identified during a study of cytomegalovirus exposure and HLA in healthy donors. The overall study: Later analysis reported that the roughly 120 validation repertoires shared the platform of the approximately 620 first-cohort repertoires. Points from the study as a whole: Cytomegalovirus status was reportedly diagnosed by the classifier with high sensitivity and specificity. Most sequenced TCRs were rare (though some public TCRs occurred in many donors).

The donors formed part of the roughly 110-subject validation cohort, distinct from the roughly 620-subject first cohort. CDR1 and CDR2 from the germline V gene are MDHEN and SYDVKM. The CDR3 extends over 11 amino acids. Trimming removed 4 bases at V and 9 bases at J, with 7 bases between. The sample holds one count of this clone. Its cognate antigen is unknown. Profiling relied on immunoSEQ multiplex PCR, and the TCRdb table lists in-frame clones only, not all of them. The table has 100,000 to 150,000 clones, approximately 95% seen once; the top ten hold about 1.7%. The genes are TRBV28 and TRBJ1-3; weak D call: TRBD1 (5 bases). Input material: PBMCs. The sequence was obtained from a man between 18 and 29 years old in good health and CMV-seronegative. The CDR3 loop reads CASSSGLTIYF. DNA for the CDR3: TGTGCCAGCAGTTCGGGACTCACCATATATTTT.